The 30 T cell receptor beta chains below come from one sample, sequenced in a study of shared clonotypes between healthy human individuals. Repertoires were generated with immunoSEQ multiplex PCR, while TCRdb's copy carries only in-frame clones and drops some. Of about 1.1 million clones in the sample, around 78% were seen once. Sequencing was carried out using memory CD4+ T cells from PBMCs. Subset defined: CD45RA-negative fraction. Receptor source: a man in his late teens or twenties in good health. Some clones in this sample may be carry-over from other donors' samples.

This clone has a single count. The chain uses TRBV9 and TRBJ2-7, with D possibly TRBD2 on 5 matching bases. The CDR3 totals 14 residues. CDR1 SGDLS and CDR2 YYNGEE come from the germline V gene. The V gene lost 0 bases and the J gene lost 6 bases, with 13 bases spanning the gap. The CDR3 is CASSVAWEGSEQYF. In nucleotides, the CDR3 is TGTGCCAGCAGCGTAGCTTGGGAAGGGAGCGAGCAGTACTTC.

J is TRBJ2-7 and V is TRBV5-1, with 9 nucleotides matching TRBD1. V dropped 0 bases and J dropped 7; count of bases not matched to a gene: 5. The CDR3 runs to 14 residues. Per germline, CDR1 SGHRS and CDR2 YFSETQ. In nucleotides, the CDR3 is TGCGCCAGCAGCTTGGACAGGGGGCTGGGGGAGCAGTACTTC. As protein: CASSLDRGLGEQYF.

V is TRBV13 and J is TRBJ2-7; 7 nucleotides align to TRBD2. CDR3 length: 22 residues. Trimming cost V 9 bases and J 5 bases; bases outside gene matches: 37. In germline, CDR1 is PRHDT, CDR2 FYEKMQ (reference sequence). This chain's CDR3 is CASQGSKTSDYYPLFPGNEQYF. Here the CDR3 DNA reads TGTGCCAGTCAAGGGTCAAAAACTAGCGATTACTATCCCCTCTTCCCTGGAAACGAGCAGTACTTC.

The gene calls are TRBV2 and TRBJ2-1; TRBD1 is a possible D gene (5 bases). CDR3 length: 10 residues. V was shortened by 5 bases and J by 10 bases, with 6 bases between the two germline ends. In germline, CDR1 is SNHLY, CDR2 FYNNEI. The CDR3: CASSWTEQFF. The DNA of the CDR3 is TGTGCCAGCAGTTGGACAGAGCAGTTCTTC.

V is TRBV6-5 and J is TRBJ2-7; D call uncertain. Per the germline V gene, CDR1 is MNHEY and CDR2 is SVGAGI. V was cut by 2 bases and J by 1 base, with 15 bases left in between. This CDR3 contains 16 residues. The CDR3 bases are TGTGCCAGCAGTTACGAAAGGGCAGACGGATCCTACGAGCAGTACTTC. Encoded protein: CASSYERADGSYEQYF.

In regard to this clone: The sample holds other DNA sequences that translate to the same CDR3. The genes are TRBV7-2 and TRBJ2-1, with D possibly TRBD2 on 6 matching bases. CDR3 length: 15 residues. Germline loops: CDR1 SGHTA, CDR2 FQGNSA. The ends were cut back, 3 bases at V and 0 bases at J, with 9 bases in the middle. The CDR3: CASSFLGSSYNEQFF. Here the CDR3 DNA reads TGTGCCAGCAGCTTTCTCGGGAGCTCCTACAATGAGCAGTTCTTC.

The chain has TRBV28 and TRBJ1-1; D is unclear. CDR3 size: 16 residues. Germline-derived CDR1 and CDR2 are MDHEN and SYDVKM. V was pared by 6 bases and J by 1 base, with 18 bases between. The CDR3 DNA sequence: TGTGCCAGCAGCCCCCGCGGCCACCAAGGGAACACTGAAGCTTTCTTT. Residues: CASSPRGHQGNTEAFF.

Written as DNA, the CDR3 is TGTGCCAGCAGGCTCAGCCAGGGGGCCAGGCCCCAGCATTTT. Amino acids: CASRLSQGARPQHF. The chain combines TRBV28 with TRBJ1-5; TRBD1 aligns across 8 bases. Per germline, CDR1 MDHEN and CDR2 SYDVKM. The CDR3 loop spans 14 amino acids. V lost 6 bases and J lost 9; bases outside the gene matches: 10. The variable domain in full, completed from reference TRBV28 and TRBJ1-5, reads DVKVTQSSRYLVKRTGEKVFLECVQDMDHENMFWYRQDPGLGLRLIYFSYDVKMKEKGDIPEGYSVSREKKERFSLILESASTNQTSMYLCASRLSQGARPQHFGDGTRLSIL.

The chain is built from TRBV9 and TRBJ2-5; TRBD2 matches at 14 bases. Germline CDR1 is SGDLS and CDR2 is YYNGEE. Trimming cost V 2 bases and J 5 bases; bases outside gene matches: 5. The CDR3 runs to 16 residues. CDR3 in DNA: TGTGCCAGCAGCGTGGGGACTAGCGGGAGTTTGGAGACCCAGTACTTC. Protein product: CASSVGTSGSLETQYF.

The V call is TRBV5-4, the J call TRBJ2-7; D gene unclear. Trimming removed 4 bases from V and 5 bases from J, with 13 bases in between. Germline CDR1 is SGHNT and CDR2 is YYREEE (reference sequence). CDR3 length: 13 amino acids. CDR3 protein: CASSPGNDDEQYF. In DNA, the CDR3 is TGTGCCAGCAGCCCGGGCAATGACGACGAGCAGTACTTC.

Here the CDR3 reads CASSLLPGRDRGIRQPQHF. The CDR3 coding sequence is TGCGCCAGCAGCCTCCTACCCGGGCGGGACAGGGGGATTCGTCAGCCCCAGCATTTT. The rearrangement links TRBV4-1 to TRBJ1-5; 11 positions agree with TRBD1. The CDR3 loop spans 19 amino acids. Germline CDR1 is MGHRA and CDR2 is YSYEKL. The V segment lost 4 bases and the J segment 6 bases; nucleotides outside the gene matches: 17.

The V gene is TRBV5-5, the J gene TRBJ1-2, with TRBD1 as a possible D gene (6 bases). Trimming took 3 bases from V and 3 from J, leaving 12 bases between them. CDR3 length: 14 residues. The germline V gene has CDR1 SGHKS and CDR2 YYEKEE (reference sequence). The CDR3 coding sequence is TGTGCCAGCAGCTATGGGGGCCCTGACTATGGCTACACCTTC. This sequence encodes CASSYGGPDYGYTF.

The chain joins TRBV2 to TRBJ2-7, with 11 bases that match TRBD2. The CDR3 is made up of 15 amino acids. The J segment lost 3 bases and the V segment lost 6 bases, leaving 7 bases of the junction unmatched. CDR1 is SNHLY and CDR2 is FYNNEI in the germline V gene. CDR3 protein: CASRAGTSGFYEQYF. The CDR3 DNA sequence: TGTGCCAGCAGGGCCGGGACTAGCGGATTCTACGAGCAGTACTTC. Full variable domain (remainder filled in from reference TRBV2 and TRBJ2-7): EPEVTQTPSHQVTQMGQEVILRCVPISNHLYFYWYRQILGQKVEFLVSFYNNEISEKSEIFDDQFSVERPDGSNFTLKIRSTKLEDSAMYFCASRAGTSGFYEQYFGPGTRLTVT.

This chain links TRBV28 with TRBJ2-7; D not resolved. The CDR3 contains 13 residues. The germline V and J ends were trimmed by 8 bases and 0 bases, with 11 bases remaining between them. The germline V gene has CDR1 MDHEN and CDR2 SYDVKM. The DNA of the CDR3 is TGTGCCAGCGGAACCGTATACTCCTACGAGCAGTACTTC. Translation gives CASGTVYSYEQYF.

The chain carries TRBV5-6 and TRBJ1-3; perhaps TRBD1 as D (6 bases). This CDR3 contains 15 residues. The germline CDR1 and CDR2 sequences are SGHDT and YYEEEE. V gave up 1 base and J gave up 7 bases, with 15 bases separating them. The CDR3 reads CASSLYFEGGNTIYF. In DNA form, the CDR3 reads TGTGCCAGCAGCTTGTATTTCGAAGGGGGGAACACCATATATTTT. The whole variable domain, filled in from reference TRBV5-6 and TRBJ1-3, reads DAGVTQSPTHLIKTRGQQVTLRCSPKSGHDTVSWYQQALGQGPQFIFQYYEEEERQRGNFPDRFSGHQFPNYSSELNVNALLLGDSALYLCASSLYFEGGNTIYFGEGSWLTVV.

The CDR3 DNA reads as TGTGCCAGCAGCTTATATAGTCAGGCCTACAATGAGCAGTTCTTC. Its protein product is CASSLYSQAYNEQFF. The chain employs TRBV7-3 and TRBJ2-1, with D unresolved. The V gene lost 2 bases and the J gene lost 2 bases, with 10 bases spanning the gap. The CDR3 has 15 amino acids. Germline loops: CDR1 SGHTA, CDR2 FQGTGA.

The chain carries TRBV5-1 and TRBJ2-2, with 8 bases that match TRBD1. CDR1 is SGHRS and CDR2 is YFSETQ in the germline V gene. After removal of 5 bases from V and 7 bases from J, the junction contained 16 bases not matched to a gene. CDR3 length equals 17 residues. Here the CDR3 DNA reads TGCGCCAGCAGTGATAGGTTCGAGACAGGGGTTGGCGGGGAGCTGTTTTTT. This sequence encodes CASSDRFETGVGGELFF.

The gene calls are TRBV18 and TRBJ2-7; D could derive from TRBD1 or TRBD2 (7 bases each). Trimming pared 8 bases from V and 5 bases from J, leaving 16 bases between. CDR1 KGHSH and CDR2 LQKENI come from the germline V gene. The CDR3 runs 13 residues. CDR3 protein: CASQGGQLDEQYF. CDR3 in DNA: TGTGCCAGCCAGGGGGGGCAATTAGACGAGCAGTACTTC. Filled out from reference TRBV18 and TRBJ2-7, the complete variable domain reads NAGVMQNPRHLVRRRGQEARLRCSPMKGHSHVYWYRQLPEEGLKFMVYLQKENIIDESGMPKERFSAEFPKEGPSILRIQQVVRGDSAAYFCASQGGQLDEQYFGPGTRLTVT.

This clone occurred many times. This chain uses TRBV6-5 with TRBJ1-2; 11 bases align to TRBD1. Germline lookup yields CDR1 MNHEY and CDR2 SVGAGI. This CDR3 contains 15 residues. V dropped 3 bases and J dropped 8; count of bases not matched to a gene: 8. CDR3 DNA sequence: TGTGCCAGCAGTTATACGGGACAGGGGGGAGGAGGCTACACCTTC. As protein: CASSYTGQGGGGYTF.

The gene calls are TRBV27 and TRBJ1-5; a possible D gene is TRBD1 (5 bases). The V end was cut by 8 bases, the J end by 4 bases, with 15 bases between. The CDR3 is made up of 14 amino acids. The V gene's germline CDR1 is MNHEY and CDR2 SMNVEV (reference sequence). CDR3 sequence: CASGPRGLNQPQHF. The DNA of the CDR3 is TGTGCCAGCGGCCCCCGGGGCCTTAATCAGCCCCAGCATTTT.

Concerning this clone: It is likely a read error: a sequence one base away is far more abundant. This chain connects TRBV7-9 to TRBJ1-1; D ambiguous. V was shortened by 3 bases and J by 3 bases, with 8 bases between the two germline ends. The CDR3 loop spans 13 amino acids. Germline V gene data show CDR1 as SEHNR and CDR2 as FQNEAQ (reference sequence). The CDR3 is CASSFTEDTEAFF. The CDR3 DNA follows: TGTGCCAGCAGCTTTACAGAGGACACTGAAGCTTTCTTT.

There are a few counts of this clone. The chain links TRBV18 to TRBJ1-2, with D perhaps TRBD1 (6 bases). The CDR3 runs to 15 residues. V lost 2 bases to trimming and J lost 4 bases, with 14 bases between them. The germline gives CDR1 KGHSH, CDR2 LQKENI. As DNA, the CDR3 is TGTGCCAGCTCACCAAACAAGGACAGTTCCTATGGCTACACCTTC. This translates into CASSPNKDSSYGYTF. Based on the CDR3 plus reference TRBV18 and TRBJ1-2, the full variable domain is NAGVMQNPRHLVRRRGQEARLRCSPMKGHSHVYWYRQLPEEGLKFMVYLQKENIIDESGMPKERFSAEFPKEGPSILRIQQVVRGDSAAYFCASSPNKDSSYGYTFGSGTRLTVV.

V and J are TRBV15 and TRBJ2-2; maybe TRBD1 (6 bases). The CDR3 consists of 14 residues. Trimming shortened V by 5 bases and J by 4 bases, and 11 bases separated the two germline ends. Germline CDR1 reads LNHNV; CDR2 reads YYDKDF (reference sequence). The DNA for the CDR3 is TGTGCCACCAGCTTCGGACAGAGCACCGGGGAGCTGTTTTTT. It yields the protein CATSFGQSTGELFF.

The CDR3 coding sequence is TGTGCCAGCAGTTCAGAAAGGGACAGGGGCTATCAGCCCCAGCATTTT. This encodes CASSSERDRGYQPQHF. V and J are TRBV6-6 and TRBJ1-5; 10 bases match TRBD1. There are 16 residues in the CDR3. Germline loops: CDR1 MNHNY, CDR2 SVGAGI (reference sequence). V lost 4 bases to trimming and J lost 5 bases; unmatched junction nucleotides: 8.

The chain combines TRBV27 with TRBJ2-6; D possibly matches TRBD1 or TRBD2 (5 bases each). V was shortened by 5 bases and J by 2 bases, with 10 bases between the two germline ends. Germline-derived CDR1 and CDR2 are MNHEY and SMNVEV (reference sequence). The CDR3 has 15 residues. As DNA, the CDR3 is TGTGCCAGCAGTCCCTCGGGGCCTGGGGCCAACGTCCTGACTTTC. It is translated as CASSPSGPGANVLTF.

The chain couples TRBV5-1 to TRBJ2-3; D is undetermined. This CDR3 spans 13 amino acids. V was cut by 4 bases and J by 4 bases, with 10 bases left in between. Per the germline V gene, CDR1 is SGHRS and CDR2 is YFSETQ. CDR3 DNA: TGCGCCAGCAGCCTGTGGGGATCAGATACGCAGTATTTT. Residues: CASSLWGSDTQYF.

The chain joins TRBV5-1 to TRBJ2-7; D possibly corresponds to TRBD2 (6 bases). Germline V CDR1 and CDR2: SGHRS, YFSETQ. The CDR3 runs 16 residues. Trimming removed 3 bases from V and 2 bases from J, with 18 bases in between. This CDR3 reads CASSSGGVLSPYEQYF. CDR3 nucleotide sequence: TGCGCCAGCAGCTCAGGAGGGGTGTTAAGTCCCTACGAGCAGTACTTC. The full variable domain, its missing parts supplied by reference TRBV5-1 and TRBJ2-7, is KAGVTQTPRYLIKTRGQQVTLSCSPISGHRSVSWYQQTPGQGLQFLFEYFSETQRNKGNFPGRFSGRQFSNSRSEMNVSTLELGDSALYLCASSSGGVLSPYEQYFGPGTRLTVT.

The CDR3 DNA reads as TGTGCCAGCACGACCGGTCCGGGTTTTACCTCCTACGAGCAGTACTTC. Its translation: CASTTGPGFTSYEQYF. This chain connects TRBV2 to TRBJ2-7; D is ambiguous. The CDR3 runs to 16 residues. Germline V gene data show CDR1 as SNHLY and CDR2 as FYNNEI. Trimming cost V 7 bases and J 0 bases, with 19 bases left between them.

The V and J genes are TRBV7-8 and TRBJ1-5, with a tentative D call TRBD1 (5 bases). The CDR3 is 16 amino acids. CDR1 is SGHVS and CDR2 is FQNEAQ in the germline V gene. Trimming left V 4 bases short and J 2 bases short, with 15 bases between. CDR3 amino acids: CASSSPQGAGNQPQHF. DNA of the CDR3: TGTGCCAGCAGCTCCCCCCAGGGAGCGGGCAATCAGCCCCAGCATTTT.

The V and J genes are TRBV7-8 and TRBJ1-2; TRBD1 matches at 7 bases. CDR3 length equals 14 residues. CDR1 is SGHVS, CDR2 FQNEAQ, per germline. The V segment lost 5 bases and the J segment 3 bases; nucleotides outside the gene matches: 6. The DNA of the CDR3 is TGTGCCAGCAGCGGGTACGGACAGGACTATGGCTACACCTTC. As protein: CASSGYGQDYGYTF.